This T cell receptor beta chain was observed in a study of blood T cell repertoires in COVID-19. Per the authors' pipeline: Estimated nucleated cell counts came from reference gene primer amplification. This table comes from immunoSEQ multiplex PCR, and its TCRdb copy is limited to in-frame clones, with some not included. V and J calls and clone size are given by that table; D and trimming were obtained from the DNA. The sample includes over 200,000 clones, 92% of them seen just once. Source material: peripheral blood. This TCR was recovered from a man in his fifties or sixties with COVID-19, enrolled during active disease.

The CDR3 coding sequence is TGTGCCAGCAGTCCTCGACTAGAACTTAACGAGCAGTACTTC. It is translated as CASSPRLELNEQYF. The rearrangement links TRBV28 to TRBJ2-7, with a weak D call TRBD2 (6 bases). The germline CDR1 and CDR2 sequences are MDHEN and SYDVKM. V was clipped by 5 bases and J by 5 bases, with 16 bases between them. This CDR3 region has 14 residues.